These 7 T cell receptor beta chains were all obtained from the same sample, sequenced in a study of blood T cell repertoires in COVID-19 (dated by TCRdb to about 2020). Library preparation was by the immunoSEQ multiplex PCR assay. TCRdb obtained this table from immuneACCESS and retained in-frame rearrangements with V and J assigned. These tables miss some clones; where compared with another copy, unresolved V genes account for less than half of the shortfall, and the remainder is unexplained. A total of around 370,000 clones appear in this sample, around 91% of them only once. The ten largest clonotypes hold 3% to 4% of the sample. The sample comprised peripheral blood. The source of these receptors is a woman in her late teens or twenties who had recovered from COVID-19.

The chain has TRBV10-1 and TRBJ2-1; a weak D match, TRBD2 (7 bases). Germline CDR1 WNHNN, CDR2 SYGVQD (reference sequence). Trimming took 3 bases from V and 7 from J, leaving 22 bases between them. This CDR3 region has 17 residues. In DNA, the CDR3 is TGCGCCAGCAGTGAATTCATGGGAGGGGGGCGGTTGAATGAGCAGTTCTTC. Translated: CASSEFMGGGRLNEQFF.

The CDR3 reads CASRQGLSNSPLHF. CDR3 nucleotide sequence: TGTGCCAGCAGGCAGGGACTAAGTAATTCACCCCTCCACTTT. The V and J genes are TRBV7-2 and TRBJ1-6; TRBD1 might be the D (5 bases). The V gene's germline CDR1 is SGHTA and CDR2 FQGNSA. This CDR3 has 14 residues. V was cut by 6 bases and J by 6 bases, with 12 bases left in between.

The chain recombines TRBV11-3 with TRBJ1-1; 7 nucleotides line up with TRBD1. CDR3 size: 14 residues. CDR1 SGHNT and CDR2 YENEEA come from the germline V gene. With V trimmed by 4 bases and J by 1 base, 3 bases remained unmatched. The CDR3 coding sequence is TGTGCCAGCAGCTCGTGGACAGGGAACACTGAAGCTTTCTTT. It specifies CASSSWTGNTEAFF.

The chain has TRBV6-5 and TRBJ2-1; tentatively, D is TRBD2 (6 bases). There are 13 residues in the CDR3. Trimming removed 6 bases from V and 5 bases from J, with 11 bases in between. Germline V gene data show CDR1 as MNHEY and CDR2 as SVGAGI. The CDR3 loop is CASSLDYNNEQFF. The CDR3 bases are TGTGCCAGCAGCCTGGACTACAACAATGAGCAGTTCTTC.

This CDR3 is CASGLSSIGGYTF. CDR3 nucleotide sequence: TGTGCTAGTGGTTTGAGCAGCATCGGGGGCTACACCTTC. The chain joins TRBV12-5 to TRBJ1-2; D gene unclear. In germline, CDR1 is LGHNT, CDR2 FRNRAP. V was trimmed by 2 bases and J by 8 bases, leaving 12 bases between them. The CDR3 is made up of 13 amino acids.

The CDR3 loop reads CSVEDKRYGNHFYGYTF. In DNA form, the CDR3 reads TGCAGCGTTGAAGATAAGAGGTACGGAAACCATTTCTATGGCTACACCTTC. The chain joins TRBV29-1 to TRBJ1-2; D remains unclear. The ends were cut back, 0 bases at V and 4 bases at J, with 21 bases in the middle. In germline, CDR1 is SQVTM, CDR2 ANQGSEA. The length of the CDR3 is 17 residues. Full variable domain (missing parts from reference TRBV29-1 and TRBJ1-2): SAVISQKPSRDICQRGTSLTIQCQVDSQVTMMFWYRQQPGQSLTLIATANQGSEATYESGFVIDKFPISRPNLTFSTLTVSNMSPEDSSIYLCSVEDKRYGNHFYGYTFGSGTRLTVV.

The CDR3 sequence is CASTGRVGNEKLFF. Here the CDR3 DNA reads TGTGCCAGCACCGGCAGGGTCGGTAATGAAAAACTGTTTTTT. The chain uses TRBV6-5 and TRBJ1-4, with D maybe TRBD1 (5 bases). V lost 7 bases, J lost 4 bases, and 13 bases lay in between. The germline V gene has CDR1 MNHEY and CDR2 SVGAGI. This CDR3 is 14 amino acids long.